These 20 T cell receptor beta chains originate from one sample sequenced in a study of cytomegalovirus exposure and HLA in healthy donors. The PCR was carried out with 60 Vbeta primers and 13 Jbeta primers. Profiling relied on immunoSEQ multiplex PCR, and the TCRdb table lists in-frame clones only, not all of them. The sample shows 80,000 to 100,000 clones, under 85% of them seen only once. The sample consisted of PBMCs. Receptors were obtained from a man aged 50 to 59 in good health and CMV-seropositive.

The chain couples TRBV4-2 to TRBJ2-7, with D possibly TRBD2 on 6 matching bases. CDR1 is LGHNA and CDR2 is YNFKEQ in the germline V gene. The V end was cut by 1 base, the J end by 7 bases, with 17 bases between. The CDR3 contains 15 residues. CDR3 DNA: TGTGCCAGCAGCCAAGTTAACGGGGAGGATGGGGAGCAGTACTTC. This sequence encodes CASSQVNGEDGEQYF.

V usage is TRBV5-6 and J usage is TRBJ1-5; the match to TRBD1 covers 8 bases. Germline CDR1 is SGHDT and CDR2 is YYEEEE. J gave up 6 bases and V 2 bases, and 7 bases lay outside the gene matches. The CDR3 consists of 15 residues. The CDR3 loop reads CASSFGQGDGQPQHF. The CDR3 DNA reads TGTGCCAGCAGCTTTGGACAGGGAGACGGTCAGCCCCAGCATTTT.

This clone occurred a few times. V and J are TRBV5-4 and TRBJ1-1, with D hard to call. Deletions cut 0 bases from V and 2 bases from J, with 8 bases between. In germline, CDR1 is SGHNT, CDR2 YYREEE (reference sequence). The CDR3 is made up of 14 amino acids. CDR3 loop: CASSLGATNTEAFF. Here the CDR3 DNA reads TGTGCCAGCAGCTTGGGGGCCACCAACACTGAAGCTTTCTTT.

V and J are TRBV5-1 and TRBJ2-1; 9 bases agree with TRBD1. Germline CDR1 SGHRS, CDR2 YFSETQ. The V and J ends lost 4 bases and 5 bases, in that order; junction bases with no gene match: 7. The CDR3 sequence is 15 residues long. CDR3 sequence (DNA): TGCGCCAGCAGCCTGGGGACAGGGTGGGACAATGAGCAGTTCTTC. Translation gives CASSLGTGWDNEQFF.

The rearrangement links TRBV25-1 to TRBJ1-1; the D gene is possibly TRBD1 (5 bases). V was trimmed by 6 bases and J by 1 base, leaving 15 bases between them. The CDR3 totals 15 residues. The germline V gene encodes CDR1 MGHDK and CDR2 SYGVNS. The CDR3 spells CASRAAGPTNTEAFF. The CDR3 DNA reads as TGTGCCAGCAGGGCGGCGGGACCGACGAACACTGAAGCTTTCTTT.

The chain employs TRBV9 and TRBJ2-7, with TRBD2 matching over 10 bases. Germline V gene data show CDR1 as SGDLS and CDR2 as YYNGEE. This CDR3 region has 15 residues. V shed 0 bases, J shed 2 bases, and the junction held 2 bases outside the gene matches. The CDR3, as DNA: TGTGCCAGCAGCGTAGGGACTAGCGGCACCTACGAGCAGTACTTC. It codes for CASSVGTSGTYEQYF.

Turning to this clone: Other nucleotide sequences from this sample produce the same CDR3. The V call is TRBV27, the J call TRBJ2-5, with 12 bases aligning to TRBD2. The CDR3 is 15 amino acids. Germline values: CDR1 MNHEY, CDR2 SMNVEV (reference sequence). V was clipped by 6 bases and J by 9 bases; unmatched bases: 11. This chain's CDR3 is CASSPPPLAGGAQYF. The CDR3 coding sequence is TGTGCCAGCAGCCCCCCGCCGCTAGCGGGGGGGGCCCAGTACTTC.

The chain joins TRBV2 to TRBJ1-1; 8 nucleotides agree with TRBD1. The germline V gene encodes CDR1 SNHLY and CDR2 FYNNEI. This CDR3 region has 15 residues. J gave up 2 bases and V 6 bases, and 8 bases lay outside the gene matches. CDR3 in amino acids: CASSRPGQVNTEAFF. CDR3 sequence (DNA): TGTGCCAGCAGCCGACCGGGACAGGTTAACACTGAAGCTTTCTTT.

J is TRBJ2-1 and V is TRBV2, with TRBD2 matching over 14 bases. The CDR3 totals 16 residues. Germline V gene data show CDR1 as SNHLY and CDR2 as FYNNEI. The junction had 1 base not matched to a gene; V was cut back by 6 bases and J by 0 bases. The CDR3 sequence: CASRGLAGASYNEQFF. The CDR3 coding sequence is TGTGCCAGCAGGGGACTAGCGGGGGCCTCCTACAATGAGCAGTTCTTC.

With respect to this clone: The germline gene is not matched at one end of the junction; a read error may be the cause. The chain is built from TRBV5-5 and TRBJ2-5; 9 nucleotides line up with TRBD1. CDR3 length: 14 amino acids. In germline, CDR1 is SGHKS, CDR2 YYEKEE (reference sequence). Written as DNA, the CDR3 is TGTGCCAGCAGTTTGGGACAGGGAAAAGAGACCCAGTACTTC. It codes for CASSLGQGKETQYF.

This clone was counted once. The rearrangement links TRBV18 to TRBJ2-7, with 10 bases identical to TRBD1. Germline CDR1 is KGHSH and CDR2 is LQKENI. The CDR3 is 15 residues long. Trimming cost V 3 bases and J 5 bases; bases outside gene matches: 7. This CDR3 reads CASSPRDRGFHEQYF. CDR3 in DNA: TGTGCCAGCTCACCCCGGGACAGGGGATTCCACGAGCAGTACTTC.

The chain joins TRBV7-9 to TRBJ2-1, with 8 bases fitting TRBD1. V trimming: 5 bases; J trimming: 6 bases; junction bases outside the gene matches: 12. The CDR3 runs 16 residues. CDR1 SEHNR and CDR2 FQNEAQ come from the germline V gene (reference sequence). CDR3 protein: CASSRLLGQGANEQFF. The DNA of the CDR3 is TGTGCCAGCAGCCGACTTTTAGGACAGGGCGCCAATGAGCAGTTCTTC. Using reference TRBV7-9 and TRBJ2-1 for the parts outside the CDR3, the full variable domain is DTGVSQNPRHKITKRGQNVTFRCDPISEHNRLYWYRQTLGQGPEFLTYFQNEAQLEKSRLLSDRFSAERPKGSFSTLEIQRTEQGDSAMYLCASSRLLGQGANEQFFGPGTRLTVL.

This chain uses TRBV7-8 with TRBJ2-5; 9 positions match TRBD2. After removal of 5 bases from V and 1 base from J, the junction contained 5 bases not matched to a gene. The CDR3 runs to 15 residues. CDR1 is SGHVS and CDR2 is FQNEAQ in the germline V gene. CDR3 loop: CASSKGLAIQETQYF. The DNA of the CDR3 is TGTGCCAGCAGCAAAGGACTAGCGATCCAAGAGACCCAGTACTTC.

CDR3 in amino acids: CATQTTGGAGQPQHF. Here the CDR3 DNA reads TGTGCCACCCAGACCACAGGGGGCGCGGGGCAGCCCCAGCATTTT. The rearrangement uses TRBV2 and TRBJ1-5, with TRBD1 matching 9 bases. There are 15 residues in the CDR3. Germline V gene lookup returns CDR1 SNHLY and CDR2 FYNNEI. Trimming at V came to 10 bases and at J to 7 bases, leaving 14 bases not matched to a gene.

The genes are TRBV5-1 and TRBJ2-7; D remains unclear. The CDR3 loop spans 12 amino acids. Germline CDR1 and CDR2: SGHRS and YFSETQ. With 0 bases removed from V and 6 bases from J, the gap between germline ends came to 7 bases. CDR3 residues: CASSLEGAEQYF. CDR3 nucleotides: TGCGCCAGCAGCTTGGAAGGAGCCGAGCAGTACTTC.

Comments on this clone: A read error may produce the germline difference seen at one junction end. V gene TRBV7-2 combines with J gene TRBJ1-5, with 7 bases that match TRBD1. CDR1 is SGHTA and CDR2 is FQGNSA in the germline V gene. The CDR3 consists of 15 residues. CDR3 bases: TGTGCCAGCAGCTTAACGACAGGGCCCACACAGCTCCAGCATTTT. Protein: CASSLTTGPTQLQHF. Full variable domain (missing parts from reference TRBV7-2 and TRBJ1-5): GAGVSQSPSNKVTEKGKDVELRCDPISGHTALYWYRQSLGQGLEFLIYFQGNSAPDKSGLPSDRFSAERTGGSVSTLTIQRTQQEDSAVYLCASSLTTGPTQLQHFGDGTRLSIL.

CDR3: CASSKGAASPLHF. CDR3 DNA sequence: TGTGCCAGCAGTAAGGGAGCTGCTTCACCCCTCCACTTT. The rearrangement joins TRBV5-6 to TRBJ1-6; D is undetermined. V dropped 5 bases and J dropped 9 bases, with 12 bases sitting between them. Germline loops: CDR1 SGHDT, CDR2 YYEEEE. This CDR3 has 13 residues.

V is TRBV9 and J is TRBJ1-3; weak D call: TRBD1 (6 bases). Trimming cost V 0 bases and J 7 bases, with 11 bases left between them. The V gene's germline CDR1 is SGDLS and CDR2 YYNGEE. The CDR3 runs to 14 residues. In DNA, the CDR3 is TGTGCCAGCAGCGTAGGAGGGGGTATGAACACCATATATTTT. Encoded protein: CASSVGGGMNTIYF.

The rearrangement joins TRBV4-3 to TRBJ1-4; D possibly corresponds to TRBD1 (6 bases). V was pared by 3 bases and J by 5 bases, with 16 bases between. The CDR3 consists of 16 residues. In germline, CDR1 is LGHNA, CDR2 YSLEER. In nucleotides, the CDR3 is TGCGCCAGCAGCCAGACCGTCACAGGACAGAATGAAAAACTGTTTTTT. Translated, it gives CASSQTVTGQNEKLFF.

V usage is TRBV28 and J usage is TRBJ2-7; TRBD2 aligns across 10 bases. CDR3 length: 16 residues. J was trimmed by 2 bases and V by 5 bases; bases with no gene match: 9. Germline V gene sequence: CDR1 MDHEN, CDR2 SYDVKM. CDR3 protein: CASSPPGLAGAYEQYF. The CDR3 DNA sequence: TGTGCCAGCAGTCCCCCGGGGCTAGCGGGGGCCTACGAGCAGTACTTC.